A single sample is the source of the 29 T cell receptor beta chains below, sequenced in a study of blood T cell repertoires in COVID-19. Profiled with immunoSEQ multiplex PCR; TCRdb holds only in-frame clones, not every one. The sample comprises over 200,000 clones, approximately 86% of which are singletons, and just over 3% rests with the top ten. The sample consisted of peripheral blood. These receptors all come from a woman aged 25 to 39 who had recovered from COVID-19.

V is TRBV27 and J is TRBJ1-1; 9 positions match TRBD1. Germline V gives CDR1 MNHEY, CDR2 SMNVEV (reference sequence). V lost 5 bases to trimming and J lost 0 bases; unmatched junction nucleotides: 7. CDR3 length: 16 amino acids. The CDR3 DNA follows: TGTGCCAGCAGTATCGGAGGACAGGGGTTGAACACTGAAGCTTTCTTT. This gives the protein CASSIGGQGLNTEAFF.

The chain has TRBV6-5 and TRBJ1-6; maybe TRBD1 (5 bases). CDR3 length: 13 amino acids. V was pared by 2 bases and J by 14 bases, with 13 bases between. The germline CDR1 and CDR2 sequences are MNHEY and SVGAGI. The CDR3 loop reads CASSYPGVRTLHF. In DNA form, the CDR3 reads TGTGCCAGCAGTTACCCGGGGGTAAGAACCCTCCACTTT.

The genes are TRBV4-3 and TRBJ1-6, with D unclear. V was pared by 0 bases and J by 8 bases, with 14 bases between. CDR1 and CDR2 from the germline V gene are LGHNA and YSLEER. This CDR3 is 16 amino acids long. CDR3 sequence: CASSQDGTERDSPLHF. CDR3 in DNA: TGCGCCAGCAGCCAAGATGGAACAGAGAGAGATTCACCCCTCCACTTT.

The gene calls are TRBV7-3 and TRBJ2-5, with a possible D match to TRBD2 (6 bases). This CDR3 comprises 15 residues. CDR1 is SGHTA, CDR2 FQGTGA, per germline. V was pared by 2 bases and J by 5 bases, with 15 bases between. In DNA form, the CDR3 reads TGTGCCAGCAGCTTATCGGCGGGGAAGGCGGAGACCCAGTACTTC. Its translation: CASSLSAGKAETQYF.

The chain has TRBV2 and TRBJ1-2; no firm D call. Germline loops: CDR1 SNHLY, CDR2 FYNNEI. V lost 7 bases to trimming and J lost 1 base, with 13 bases between them. This CDR3 region has 14 residues. This CDR3 reads CASTRGRDNYGYTF. The CDR3 bases are TGTGCCAGCACCCGAGGTCGGGATAACTATGGCTACACCTTC.

This chain uses TRBV19 with TRBJ2-3; 8 nucleotides align to TRBD2. CDR1 and CDR2 from the germline V gene are LNHDA and SQIVND (reference sequence). V was clipped by 10 bases and J by 2 bases; unmatched bases: 8. The CDR3 is 14 amino acids. In DNA form, the CDR3 reads TGTGCCAACCCCTTAGCGGGATTCACAGATACGCAGTATTTT. This sequence encodes CANPLAGFTDTQYF.

This chain joins TRBV29-1 and TRBJ1-2; the match to TRBD1 covers 8 bases. This CDR3 contains 12 residues. With 4 bases clipped from V and 8 bases from J, the junction kept 6 bases outside the gene matches. In germline, CDR1 is SQVTM, CDR2 ANQGSEA. The DNA for the CDR3 is TGCAGCGTTGTGGGGACAGGCAGGGGCTACACCTTC. Its protein product is CSVVGTGRGYTF.

This rearrangement joins TRBV4-1 to TRBJ1-2; perhaps TRBD1 as D (5 bases). The CDR3 contains 11 residues. CDR1 and CDR2 from the germline V gene are MGHRA and YSYEKL. Trimming removed 5 bases from V and 7 bases from J, with 8 bases in between. The chain's CDR3 is CASSEGAGYTF. The CDR3 region has the DNA TGCGCCAGCAGCGAAGGGGCTGGCTACACCTTC.

The chain uses TRBV4-2 and TRBJ2-1; D is unclear. V was shortened by 0 bases and J by 3 bases, with 18 bases between the two germline ends. Germline assignment: CDR1 LGHNA and CDR2 YNFKEQ. The CDR3 runs to 18 residues. Written as DNA, the CDR3 is TGTGCCAGCAGCCAAGATGAGGCACCTCAGCAATTCTACAATGAGCAGTTCTTC. Translation: CASSQDEAPQQFYNEQFF.

V and J are TRBV5-1 and TRBJ2-3; weak D call: TRBD2 (5 bases). The CDR3 is 15 amino acids. V lost 5 bases, J lost 3 bases, and 16 bases lay in between. The germline V gene has CDR1 SGHRS and CDR2 YFSETQ. This CDR3 reads CASRVSGASTDTQYF. In DNA form, the CDR3 reads TGCGCCAGCAGGGTCAGCGGAGCGTCGACAGATACGCAGTATTTT.

The chain joins TRBV7-3 to TRBJ1-2; tentative D call: TRBD1 (6 bases). This CDR3 is built from 15 residues. V shed 5 bases and J shed 4 bases, with 17 bases lying between them. The V gene's germline CDR1 is SGHTA and CDR2 FQGTGA. The CDR3 DNA sequence: TGTGCCAGCAGCCCCCGCGGGGGGCTGCGCTATGGCTACACCTTC. Translating gives CASSPRGGLRYGYTF.

There are a few counts of this clone. The V call is TRBV18, the J call TRBJ1-4; the match to TRBD1 covers 9 bases. Germline V CDR1 and CDR2: KGHSH, LQKENI. The CDR3 is 20 residues long. Unmatched junction bases numbered 12, after V lost 1 base and J lost 0 bases. The CDR3 DNA is TGTGCCAGCTCACCACGTTCCGTCATCGGGACAGGGTCAACTAATGAAAAACTGTTTTTT. Residues: CASSPRSVIGTGSTNEKLFF.

This clone was detected a few times. V and J are TRBV7-2 and TRBJ1-1, with D maybe TRBD1 (5 bases). The CDR3 runs to 12 residues. CDR1 SGHTA and CDR2 FQGNSA come from the germline V gene. V lost 5 bases to trimming and J lost 1 base, with 5 bases between them. CDR3 bases: TGTGCCAGCAGCACAGGGAACACTGAAGCTTTCTTT. It translates to CASSTGNTEAFF.

This chain links TRBV5-1 with TRBJ1-3; maybe TRBD1 (5 bases). The V and J ends lost 4 bases and 0 bases respectively, with 11 bases between them. The CDR3 runs to 15 residues. Germline V gene lookup returns CDR1 SGHRS and CDR2 YFSETQ. CDR3: CASSPTASSGNTIYF. In DNA, the CDR3 is TGCGCCAGCAGCCCGACAGCATCCTCTGGAAACACCATATATTTT.

This clone occurred once. For the CDR3, the DNA is TGTGCCAGCAGCCCGACAGGGATAAGTGGCTACACCTTC. Protein sequence: CASSPTGISGYTF. The rearrangement joins TRBV7-9 to TRBJ1-2; 7 bases agree with TRBD1. The junction had 7 bases not matched to a gene; V was cut back by 5 bases and J by 7 bases. The CDR3 sequence is 13 residues long. Germline V gene lookup returns CDR1 SEHNR and CDR2 FQNEAQ (reference sequence).

This chain joins TRBV27 and TRBJ1-1; D may be TRBD1 (5 bases). The V gene lost 5 bases and the J gene lost 10 bases, with 17 bases spanning the gap. This CDR3 contains 13 residues. Germline-derived CDR1 and CDR2 are MNHEY and SMNVEV (reference sequence). CDR3 sequence (DNA): TGTGCCAGCAGTCCGGGACTTCTAAGGGCAGCTTTCTTT. Translating gives CASSPGLLRAAFF.

The J gene is TRBJ2-3, the V gene TRBV5-1, with D perhaps TRBD2 (5 bases). This CDR3 contains 14 residues. Trimming shortened V by 0 bases and J by 5 bases, and 10 bases separated the two germline ends. CDR1 and CDR2 (germline): SGHRS, YFSETQ. CDR3 sequence reads: CASSLELGGDTQYF. Written as DNA, the CDR3 is TGCGCCAGCAGCTTGGAACTAGGCGGAGATACGCAGTATTTT.

The chain couples TRBV12-3 or TRBV12-4 to TRBJ1-3, with unresolved D. The V end lost 5 bases, the J end lost 3 bases, and 8 bases lay between the germline ends. CDR3 length equals 13 residues. Here the CDR3 reads CASSIFLGNTIYF. The CDR3 DNA follows: TGTGCCAGCAGTATCTTCCTTGGAAACACCATATATTTT.

This rearrangement joins TRBV5-5 to TRBJ2-1; 7 bases agree with TRBD1. This CDR3 is 15 amino acids long. V shed 3 bases and J 0 bases; nucleotides not matched to a gene: 3. Germline V gene sequence: CDR1 SGHKS, CDR2 YYEKEE (reference sequence). CDR3 sequence (DNA): TGTGCCAGCAGCTCTGCAGGGGGCTCCTACAATGAGCAGTTCTTC. Its protein is CASSSAGGSYNEQFF.

The chain joins TRBV7-2 to TRBJ2-7, with 7 nucleotides matching TRBD1. The V gene's germline CDR1 is SGHTA and CDR2 FQGNSA. The CDR3 totals 13 residues. The junction had 6 bases not matched to a gene; V was cut back by 5 bases and J by 5 bases. The CDR3 here is CASSKTGFHEQYF. CDR3 bases: TGTGCCAGCAGCAAGACAGGGTTCCACGAGCAGTACTTC.

The gene calls are TRBV2 and TRBJ2-7, with TRBD1 identical over 8 bases. Trimming cost V 2 bases and J 10 bases; bases outside gene matches: 7. The CDR3 is made up of 13 amino acids. Looked up from germline, CDR1 is SNHLY and CDR2 is FYNNEI. CDR3 sequence reads: CASSERGRGQQYF. CDR3 DNA: TGTGCCAGCAGTGAAAGGGGCAGGGGGCAACAGTACTTC.

The CDR3 is CASSVMGQGNTGELFF. The CDR3 nucleotides are TGTGCCAGCAGCGTAATGGGACAGGGGAACACCGGGGAGCTGTTTTTT. This chain uses TRBV7-2 with TRBJ2-2, with 9 bases that match TRBD1. The V gene's germline CDR1 is SGHTA and CDR2 FQGNSA. CDR3 length: 16 amino acids. V lost 5 bases, J lost 1 base, and 5 bases stayed unmatched.

The chain uses TRBV6-5 and TRBJ1-3, with D unclear. V was clipped by 2 bases and J by 1 base, with 6 bases between them. This CDR3 contains 14 residues. Germline assignment: CDR1 MNHEY and CDR2 SVGAGI. The CDR3 protein is CASSYGLSGNTIYF. The CDR3 DNA is TGTGCCAGCAGTTACGGGCTGTCTGGAAACACCATATATTTT.

The chain is built from TRBV7-5 and TRBJ2-5; the DNA was not compared with TRBD1, the D call given in the table. TRBV7-5 is classified as a pseudogene. The CDR3 contains 17 residues. The CDR3 protein is CARSSTYRGPGQETQYF. CDR3 coding DNA: TGTGCCAGAAGCTCAACTTACAGGGGGCCGGGGCAAGAGACCCAGTACTTC.

As regards this clone: The junction does not match germline at one end; this may be a read error. This chain links TRBV10-1 with TRBJ2-2; no definite D call. The germline CDR1 and CDR2 sequences are WNHNN and SYGVQD (reference sequence). The CDR3 extends over 12 amino acids. CDR3 nucleotides: TGCGCCAGCGGCTCGAACACCGAGGAGCTGTTTTTT. Translated, it gives CASGSNTEELFF.

The chain carries TRBV7-6 and TRBJ1-6; D gene uncertain. The CDR3 covers 15 residues. CDR1 is SGHVS, CDR2 FNYEAQ, per germline. V was clipped by 5 bases and J by 9 bases, with 17 bases between them. DNA of the CDR3: TGTGCCAGCAGCGCTAGGAGGGAAGTAGGTTCACCCCTCCACTTT. The encoded protein is CASSARREVGSPLHF.

This chain links TRBV4-1 with TRBJ2-7; D ambiguous. The CDR3 length is 14 residues. V was shortened by 3 bases and J by 0 bases, with 9 bases between the two germline ends. Per the germline V gene, CDR1 is MGHRA and CDR2 is YSYEKL. The CDR3 DNA follows: TGCGCCAGCAGCCAGATGCCAGACTCCTACGAGCAGTACTTC. This gives the protein CASSQMPDSYEQYF.

The rearrangement links TRBV19 to TRBJ1-1, with D possibly being TRBD1 (6 bases). Germline CDR1 is LNHDA and CDR2 is SQIVND (reference sequence). The CDR3 is made up of 17 amino acids. The V end lost 5 bases, the J end lost 2 bases, and 21 bases lay between the germline ends. CDR3 sequence reads: CASSPTPGTRANTEAFF. In DNA, the CDR3 is TGTGCCAGTAGTCCTACGCCCGGGACACGGGCTAACACTGAAGCTTTCTTT.

The chain uses TRBV3-1 (or the pseudogene TRBV3-2) and TRBJ1-6, with a weak D call TRBD1 (6 bases). V gave up 0 bases and J gave up 8 bases, with 17 bases separating them. This CDR3 region has 17 residues. Germline assignment: CDR1 LGHDT and CDR2 YNNKEL (reference sequence). In nucleotides, the CDR3 is TGTGCCAGCAGCCAAGAAGAAGGGGGGGGATCCTATTCACCCCTCCACTTT. It translates to CASSQEEGGGSYSPLHF.